Shown below are 23 T cell receptor beta chains from a single sample sequenced in a study of cytomegalovirus exposure and HLA in healthy donors. The study ran its PCR with 60 Vbeta and 13 Jbeta primers. Here immunoSEQ multiplex PCR was the method, and the copy in TCRdb shows in-frame clones only, minus some. The sample consists of some 180,000 clones, 65% to 90% of them appearing once. Material: PBMCs. The receptors were sampled from a girl aged 2-9 years in good health and CMV-seropositive.

This chain uses TRBV21-1 with TRBJ1-5. TRBV21-1 is a pseudogene segment. CDR3 length: 16 residues. CDR3 sequence reads: CASSTGGFFSNQPQHF. The CDR3 nucleotides are TGTGCCAGCAGCACCGGGGGATTTTTTAGCAATCAGCCCCAGCATTTT.

This clone has just one count. The chain couples TRBV2 to TRBJ2-7; maybe TRBD2 (6 bases). This CDR3 comprises 14 residues. The V end lost 7 bases, the J end lost 2 bases, and 15 bases lay between the germline ends. Germline V gene sequence: CDR1 SNHLY, CDR2 FYNNEI. CDR3 nucleotide sequence: TGTGCCAGCAAGTTCCTAGCGAGAGCCTACGAGCAGTACTTC. Protein product: CASKFLARAYEQYF.

This clone was seen a few times. The CDR3 here is CASSLKPGGSGANVLTF. The CDR3 DNA reads as TGCGCCAGCAGCTTGAAGCCAGGGGGCTCTGGGGCCAACGTCCTGACTTTC. J is TRBJ2-6 and V is TRBV5-1; 7 bases match TRBD1. The CDR3 sequence is 17 residues long. Trimming took 1 base from V and 0 from J; bases not matched to a gene: 4. Germline loops: CDR1 SGHRS, CDR2 YFSETQ.

The V call is TRBV7-8, the J call TRBJ2-7; TRBD1 is a possible D gene (7 bases). CDR3 length: 15 residues. The germline CDR1 and CDR2 sequences are SGHVS and FQNEAQ. Trimming shortened V by 5 bases and J by 4 bases, and 18 bases separated the two germline ends. DNA for the CDR3: TGTGCCAGCAGCCCAACTCGGACAGGAGGGTACGAGCAGTACTTC. Amino acids: CASSPTRTGGYEQYF. Based on the CDR3 plus reference TRBV7-8 and TRBJ2-7, the full variable domain is GAGVSQSPRYKVAKRGQDVALRCDPISGHVSLFWYQQALGQGPEFLTYFQNEAQLDKSGLPSDRFFAERPEGSVSTLKIQRTQQEDSAVYLCASSPTRTGGYEQYFGPGTRLTVT.

This clone is a singleton in its sample. The chain couples TRBV18 to TRBJ2-1; TRBD1 might be the D (6 bases). Trimming shortened V by 8 bases and J by 2 bases, and 13 bases separated the two germline ends. Germline V gene lookup returns CDR1 KGHSH and CDR2 LQKENI. This CDR3 has 14 amino acids. Here the CDR3 reads CASAPRDTYNEQFF. Here the CDR3 DNA reads TGTGCCAGCGCGCCCAGGGACACCTACAATGAGCAGTTCTTC.

V is TRBV9 and J is TRBJ1-3, with 8 bases identical to TRBD1. Trimming cost V 4 bases and J 1 base; bases outside gene matches: 7. This CDR3 has 16 amino acids. Per the germline V gene, CDR1 is SGDLS and CDR2 is YYNGEE. The CDR3 sequence: CASSPRQGRSGNTIYF. CDR3 coding DNA: TGTGCCAGCAGCCCCCGACAGGGGAGGTCTGGAAACACCATATATTTT.

This chain joins TRBV7-9 and TRBJ2-7, with D possibly being TRBD1 (6 bases). CDR3 length: 15 amino acids. Germline CDR1 reads SEHNR; CDR2 reads FQNEAQ (reference sequence). With 6 bases removed from V and 2 bases from J, the gap between germline ends came to 17 bases. The chain's CDR3 is CASSTRDTETYEQYF. The CDR3, as DNA: TGTGCCAGCAGTACAAGGGACACCGAAACCTACGAGCAGTACTTC.

The chain employs TRBV10-1 and TRBJ2-7; 9 nucleotides match TRBD1. Germline trimming cut 5 bases from V and 4 bases from J; bases unmatched to any gene: 6. This CDR3 comprises 14 residues. Germline lookup yields CDR1 WNHNN and CDR2 SYGVQD (reference sequence). The CDR3 is CASSTGTGMYEQYF. In DNA, the CDR3 is TGCGCCAGCAGTACCGGGACAGGGATGTACGAGCAGTACTTC.

This chain uses TRBV6-1 with TRBJ1-6; D is unresolved. The CDR3 is made up of 14 amino acids. Germline values: CDR1 MNHNS, CDR2 SASEGT. Trimming took off 3 bases at V and 6 bases at J, with 9 bases between the two ends. CDR3 in amino acids: CASSDRPPNSPLHF. The CDR3 nucleotides are TGTGCCAGCAGTGACAGGCCGCCTAATTCACCCCTCCACTTT.

This clone was seen more than once but under ten times. The chain uses TRBV6-1 and TRBJ2-1; D is uncertain. Germline V gene lookup returns CDR1 MNHNS and CDR2 SASEGT. V lost 5 bases to trimming and J lost 10 bases, with 3 bases between them. The CDR3 is 9 residues long. The CDR3 here is CASSREQFF. The DNA of the CDR3 is TGTGCCAGCAGTCGGGAGCAGTTCTTC.

The chain links TRBV7-9 to TRBJ2-7; D unresolved. Trimming removed 3 bases from V and 2 bases from J, with 5 bases in between. CDR3 size: 12 residues. In germline, CDR1 is SEHNR, CDR2 FQNEAQ (reference sequence). CDR3 sequence reads: CASSFGAYEQYF. For the CDR3, the DNA is TGTGCCAGCAGCTTCGGAGCCTACGAGCAGTACTTC.

In its sample, this clone was seen once. This sequence joins TRBV9 and TRBJ1-2, with 8 bases matching TRBD1. This CDR3 comprises 15 residues. J gave up 1 base and V 1 base, and 3 bases lay outside the gene matches. Germline V gene lookup returns CDR1 SGDLS and CDR2 YYNGEE. The CDR3 is CASSVQGAGNYGYTF. The CDR3 nucleotides are TGTGCCAGCAGCGTACAGGGGGCGGGTAACTATGGCTACACCTTC. The full variable domain, completed using reference TRBV9 and TRBJ1-2, is DSGVTQTPKHLITATGQRVTLRCSPRSGDLSVYWYQQSLDQGLQFLIQYYNGEERAKGNILERFSAQQFPDLHSELNLSSLELGDSALYFCASSVQGAGNYGYTFGSGTRLTVV.

The CDR3 protein is CASNRGFTTEAFF. For the CDR3, the DNA is TGTGCCAGCAACCGGGGTTTTACGACTGAAGCTTTCTTT. J is TRBJ1-1 and V is TRBV11-3; D gene unclear. The CDR3 sequence is 13 residues long. Trimming took 7 bases from V and 5 from J, leaving 14 bases between them. Germline values: CDR1 SGHNT, CDR2 YENEEA.

The V and J genes are TRBV7-2 and TRBJ2-3; tentative D call: TRBD1 (5 bases). Germline V gene sequence: CDR1 SGHTA, CDR2 FQGNSA. The CDR3 extends over 14 amino acids. The V and J ends lost 5 bases and 0 bases respectively, with 9 bases between them. The CDR3 DNA reads TGTGCCAGCAGCCAAGGGGTTAGCACAGATACGCAGTATTTT. Protein product: CASSQGVSTDTQYF.

In its sample, this clone was seen once. The chain uses TRBV30 and TRBJ2-7; maybe TRBD1 (5 bases). The CDR3 runs 16 residues. Germline lookup yields CDR1 GTSNPN and CDR2 SVGIG (reference sequence). V lost 3 bases to trimming and J lost 4 bases, with 22 bases between them. The DNA for the CDR3 is TGTGCCTGGAGGGTCCTTGAGACAGCCATACGATACGAGCAGTACTTC. It codes for CAWRVLETAIRYEQYF.

In nucleotides, the CDR3 is TGTGCCAGCAGCTTGTACAGTAATGAAAAACTGTTTTTT. Residues: CASSLYSNEKLFF. This chain joins TRBV5-6 and TRBJ1-4; D is undetermined. The CDR3 has 13 residues. V was clipped by 1 base and J by 4 bases, with 5 bases between them. Germline V gene lookup returns CDR1 SGHDT and CDR2 YYEEEE.

The V gene is TRBV28, the J gene TRBJ2-2; 8 nucleotides match TRBD2. This CDR3 has 15 residues. The J segment lost 0 bases and the V segment lost 6 bases, leaving 3 bases of the junction unmatched. The V gene's germline CDR1 is MDHEN and CDR2 SYDVKM. CDR3 region: CASRQLAANTGELFF. The DNA of the CDR3 is TGTGCCAGCAGACAACTAGCGGCGAACACCGGGGAGCTGTTTTTT.

J is TRBJ2-7 and V is TRBV6-5, with D tentatively TRBD1 (6 bases). Per germline, CDR1 MNHEY and CDR2 SVGAGI. The CDR3 runs 13 residues. V lost 3 bases and J 5 bases, leaving 11 bases between the germline ends. CDR3 sequence reads: CASSYIQGHEQYF. The CDR3 DNA reads as TGTGCCAGCAGTTATATACAGGGCCACGAGCAGTACTTC.

This chain connects TRBV27 to TRBJ2-1; 7 positions agree with TRBD1. This CDR3 spans 16 amino acids. V shed 6 bases, J shed 4 bases, and the junction held 12 bases outside the gene matches. Germline V CDR1 and CDR2: MNHEY, SMNVEV (reference sequence). The CDR3 region is CASSQRGLHGYNEQFF. In DNA form, the CDR3 reads TGTGCCAGCAGCCAGAGGGGGCTACATGGATACAATGAGCAGTTCTTC.

The chain is built from TRBV9 and TRBJ2-3, with 14 bases matching TRBD2. The CDR3 sequence is 17 residues long. Unmatched junction bases numbered 6, after V lost 0 bases and J lost 6 bases. The germline V gene encodes CDR1 SGDLS and CDR2 YYNGEE. This CDR3 reads CASSVGSGLAGADTQYF. In DNA, the CDR3 is TGTGCCAGCAGCGTAGGGTCGGGACTAGCGGGGGCCGATACGCAGTATTTT.

The sample holds a few counts of this clone. V usage is TRBV4-1 and J usage is TRBJ1-2, with no clear D. Germline CDR1 is MGHRA and CDR2 is YSYEKL. Trimming shortened V by 1 base and J by 3 bases, and 9 bases separated the two germline ends. The CDR3 has 14 amino acids. CDR3 amino acids: CASSQVPGDYGYTF. For the CDR3, the DNA is TGCGCCAGCAGCCAAGTCCCCGGGGACTATGGCTACACCTTC.

The chain couples TRBV7-6 to TRBJ2-7; TRBD2 matches at 9 bases. Germline V gene lookup returns CDR1 SGHVS and CDR2 FNYEAQ. The trim removed 2 bases at V and 6 bases at J, leaving 8 bases unmatched. This CDR3 is 15 amino acids long. CDR3 protein: CASSLLAGEDREQYF. The CDR3 DNA reads as TGTGCCAGCAGCTTATTAGCGGGAGAGGATCGCGAGCAGTACTTC.

The chain uses TRBV9 and TRBJ1-2, with D possibly matching TRBD1 (5 bases). There are 14 residues in the CDR3. V lost 0 bases and J 3 bases, leaving 9 bases between the germline ends. Germline assignment: CDR1 SGDLS and CDR2 YYNGEE. DNA of the CDR3: TGTGCCAGCAGCGTAGAATCAGGGTACTATGGCTACACCTTC. The encoded protein is CASSVESGYYGYTF. Full variable domain (outside the CDR3, taken from reference TRBV9 and TRBJ1-2): DSGVTQTPKHLITATGQRVTLRCSPRSGDLSVYWYQQSLDQGLQFLIQYYNGEERAKGNILERFSAQQFPDLHSELNLSSLELGDSALYFCASSVESGYYGYTFGSGTRLTVV.